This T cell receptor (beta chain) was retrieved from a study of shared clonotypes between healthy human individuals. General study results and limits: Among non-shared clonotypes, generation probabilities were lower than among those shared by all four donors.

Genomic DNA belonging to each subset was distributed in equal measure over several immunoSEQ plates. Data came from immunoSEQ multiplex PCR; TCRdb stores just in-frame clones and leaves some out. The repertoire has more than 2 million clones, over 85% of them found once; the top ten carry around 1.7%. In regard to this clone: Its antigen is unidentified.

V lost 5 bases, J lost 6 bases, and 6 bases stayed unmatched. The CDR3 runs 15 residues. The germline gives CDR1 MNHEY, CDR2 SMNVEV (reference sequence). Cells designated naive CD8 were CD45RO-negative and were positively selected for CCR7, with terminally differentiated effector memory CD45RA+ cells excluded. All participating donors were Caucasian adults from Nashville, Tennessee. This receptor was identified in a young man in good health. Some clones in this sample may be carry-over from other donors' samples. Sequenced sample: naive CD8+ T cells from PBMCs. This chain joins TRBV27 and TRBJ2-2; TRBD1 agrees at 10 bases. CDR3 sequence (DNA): TGTGCCAGCAGTCCGCGGACAGGGGGGGCCGGGGAGCTGTTTTTT. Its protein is CASSPRTGGAGELFF.